The T cell receptor beta chain described here comes from a study of CD8 T cells in ankylosing spondylitis. 5'-RACE, quantitative and with molecular barcodes, yielded the TCR beta libraries. Each CDR3 protein is one row after TCRdb ran MiXCR on the 5' RACE reads. The table includes over 400,000 distinct CDR3 sequences, roughly 26% detected once. The study, taken as a whole, reports: Characteristic, it appeared, of ankylosing spondylitis blood was a TCR beta motif of about eight highly homologous variants.

Only a few counts were recorded for this clonotype. The antigen remains undetermined. V gave up 1 base and J gave up 8 bases; unmatched junction bases: 11. The CDR3 contains 18 residues. Germline V gene sequence: CDR1 LGHNA, CDR2 YNFKEQ. The chain joins TRBV4-2 to TRBJ2-1, with 13 positions matching TRBD2. The TCR originated in a male donor with ankylosing spondylitis. Sample: blood, either unsorted or a sorted T cell fraction (not recorded which). This chain's CDR3 is CASSQARSGTSGVDEQFF. The CDR3, as DNA: TGTGCCAGCAGCCAAGCCCGATCCGGGACTAGCGGGGTGGATGAGCAGTTCTTC.